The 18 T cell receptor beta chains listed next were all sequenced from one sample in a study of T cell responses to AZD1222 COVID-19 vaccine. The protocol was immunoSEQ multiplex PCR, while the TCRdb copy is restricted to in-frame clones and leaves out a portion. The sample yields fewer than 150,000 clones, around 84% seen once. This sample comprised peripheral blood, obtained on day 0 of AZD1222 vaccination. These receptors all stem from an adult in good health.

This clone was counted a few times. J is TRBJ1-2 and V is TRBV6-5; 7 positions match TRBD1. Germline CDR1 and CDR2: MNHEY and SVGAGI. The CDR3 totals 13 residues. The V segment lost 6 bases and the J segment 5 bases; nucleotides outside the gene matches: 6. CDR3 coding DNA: TGTGCCAGCAGGGACGACAGGGCTTATGGCTACACCTTC. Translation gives CASRDDRAYGYTF.

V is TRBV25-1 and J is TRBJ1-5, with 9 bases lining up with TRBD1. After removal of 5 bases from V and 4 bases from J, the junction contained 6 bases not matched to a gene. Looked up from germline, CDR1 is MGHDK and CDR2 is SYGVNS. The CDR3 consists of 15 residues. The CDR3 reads CASSSRDRVNQPQHF. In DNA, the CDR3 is TGTGCCAGCAGTAGCCGGGACAGGGTTAATCAGCCCCAGCATTTT.

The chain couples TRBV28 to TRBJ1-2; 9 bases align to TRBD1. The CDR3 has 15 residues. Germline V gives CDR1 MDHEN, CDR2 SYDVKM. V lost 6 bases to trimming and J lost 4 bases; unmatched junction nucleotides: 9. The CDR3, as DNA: TGTGCCAGCAGACCTACAGGGGGCGGTACCTATGGCTACACCTTC. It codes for CASRPTGGGTYGYTF.

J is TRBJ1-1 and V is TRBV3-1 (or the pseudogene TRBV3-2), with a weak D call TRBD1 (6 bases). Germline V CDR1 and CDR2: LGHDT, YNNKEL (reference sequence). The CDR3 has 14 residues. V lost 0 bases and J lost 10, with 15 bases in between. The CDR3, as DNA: TGTGCCAGCAGCCAAGATCGGGGGTGGGGGCGAGCTTTCTTT. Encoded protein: CASSQDRGWGRAFF.

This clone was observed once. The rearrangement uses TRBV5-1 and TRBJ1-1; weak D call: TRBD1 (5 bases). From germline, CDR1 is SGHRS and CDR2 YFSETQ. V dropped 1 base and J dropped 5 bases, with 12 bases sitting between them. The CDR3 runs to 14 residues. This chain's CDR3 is CASSLLQGETEAFF. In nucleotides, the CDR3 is TGCGCCAGCAGCTTGTTGCAGGGCGAAACTGAAGCTTTCTTT.

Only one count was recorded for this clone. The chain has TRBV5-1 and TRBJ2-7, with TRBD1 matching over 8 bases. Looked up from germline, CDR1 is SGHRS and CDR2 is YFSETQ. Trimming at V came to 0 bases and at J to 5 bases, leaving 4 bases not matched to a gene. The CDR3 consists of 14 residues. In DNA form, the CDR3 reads TGCGCCAGCAGCTTGGGGGCAGGGGGCGACGAGCAGTACTTC. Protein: CASSLGAGGDEQYF.

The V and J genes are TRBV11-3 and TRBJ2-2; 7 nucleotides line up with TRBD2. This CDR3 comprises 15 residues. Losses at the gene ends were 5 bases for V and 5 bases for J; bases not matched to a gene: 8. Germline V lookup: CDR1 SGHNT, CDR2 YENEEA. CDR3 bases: TGTGCCAGCAGCCCCGGGGGGTCGTGGACCGGGGAGCTGTTTTTT. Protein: CASSPGGSWTGELFF.

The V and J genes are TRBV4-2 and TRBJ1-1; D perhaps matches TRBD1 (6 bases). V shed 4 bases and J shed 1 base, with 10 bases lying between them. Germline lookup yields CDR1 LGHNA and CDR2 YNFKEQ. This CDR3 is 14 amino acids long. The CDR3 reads CASSPPRGNTEAFF. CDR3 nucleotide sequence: TGTGCCAGCAGCCCCCCCAGGGGGAACACTGAAGCTTTCTTT.

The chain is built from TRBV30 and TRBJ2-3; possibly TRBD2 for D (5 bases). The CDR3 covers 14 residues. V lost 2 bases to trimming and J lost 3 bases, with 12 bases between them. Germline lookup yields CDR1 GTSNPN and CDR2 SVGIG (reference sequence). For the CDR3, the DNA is TGTGCCTGGAGTCCTGGGAGTGGGACAGATACGCAGTATTTT. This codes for CAWSPGSGTDTQYF.

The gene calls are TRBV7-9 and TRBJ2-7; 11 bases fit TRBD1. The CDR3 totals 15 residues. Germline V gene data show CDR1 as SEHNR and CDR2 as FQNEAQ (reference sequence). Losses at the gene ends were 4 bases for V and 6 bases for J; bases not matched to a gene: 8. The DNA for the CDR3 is TGTGCCAGCAGCTCCGAGGACAGGGGGCCGGGCGAGCAGTACTTC. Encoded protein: CASSSEDRGPGEQYF.

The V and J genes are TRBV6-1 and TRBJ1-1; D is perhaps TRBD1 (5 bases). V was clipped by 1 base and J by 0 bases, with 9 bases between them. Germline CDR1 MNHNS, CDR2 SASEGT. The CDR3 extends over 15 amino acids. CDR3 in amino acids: CASSEGWGLNTEAFF. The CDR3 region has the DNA TGTGCCAGCAGTGAAGGGTGGGGACTGAACACTGAAGCTTTCTTT.

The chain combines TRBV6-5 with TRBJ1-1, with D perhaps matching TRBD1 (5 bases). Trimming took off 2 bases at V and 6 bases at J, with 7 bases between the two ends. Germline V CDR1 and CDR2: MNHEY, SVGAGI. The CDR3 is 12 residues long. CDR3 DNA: TGTGCCAGCAGTTACGCAGGGTCTGAAGCTTTCTTT. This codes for CASSYAGSEAFF.

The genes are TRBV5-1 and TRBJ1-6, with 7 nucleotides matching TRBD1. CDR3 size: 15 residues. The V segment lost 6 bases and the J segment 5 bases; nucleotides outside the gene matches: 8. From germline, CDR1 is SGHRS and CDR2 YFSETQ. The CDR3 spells CASTKDRSDNSPLHF. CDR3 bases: TGCGCCAGCACCAAGGACAGGAGCGATAATTCACCCCTCCACTTT.

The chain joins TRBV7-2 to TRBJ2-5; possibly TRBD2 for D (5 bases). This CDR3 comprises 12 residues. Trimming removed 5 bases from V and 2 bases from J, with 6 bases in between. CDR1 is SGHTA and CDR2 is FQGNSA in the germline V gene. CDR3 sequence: CASSRGQETQYF. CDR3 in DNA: TGTGCCAGCAGCCGCGGGCAAGAGACCCAGTACTTC.

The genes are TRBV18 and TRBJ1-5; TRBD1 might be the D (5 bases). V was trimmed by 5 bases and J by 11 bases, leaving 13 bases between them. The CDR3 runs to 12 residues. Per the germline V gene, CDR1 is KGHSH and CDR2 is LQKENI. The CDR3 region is CASSEQDSTQHF. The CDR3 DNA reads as TGTGCCAGCTCAGAACAGGATTCGACCCAGCATTTT.

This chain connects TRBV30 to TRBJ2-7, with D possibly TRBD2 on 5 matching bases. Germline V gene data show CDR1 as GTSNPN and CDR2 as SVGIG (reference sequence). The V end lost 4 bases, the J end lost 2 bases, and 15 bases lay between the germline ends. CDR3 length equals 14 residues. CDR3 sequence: CAWTVRGKTYEQYF. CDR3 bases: TGTGCCTGGACCGTCCGGGGTAAGACCTACGAGCAGTACTTC.

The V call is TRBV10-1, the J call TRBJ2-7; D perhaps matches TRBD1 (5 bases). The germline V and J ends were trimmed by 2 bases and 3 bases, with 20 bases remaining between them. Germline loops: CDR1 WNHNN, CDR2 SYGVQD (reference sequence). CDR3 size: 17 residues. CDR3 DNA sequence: TGCGCCAGCAGTGAGCAGGGCCTAACAGCTAAAAACTACGAGCAGTACTTC. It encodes CASSEQGLTAKNYEQYF.

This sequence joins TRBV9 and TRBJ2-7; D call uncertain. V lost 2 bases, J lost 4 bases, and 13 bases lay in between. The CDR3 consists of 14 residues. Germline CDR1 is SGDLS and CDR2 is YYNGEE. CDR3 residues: CASSVHSQAYEQYF. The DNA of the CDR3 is TGTGCCAGCAGCGTCCACAGCCAGGCGTACGAGCAGTACTTC.